The TCR beta chain described here comes from a study of vaccination effects on CD4 cells after COVID-19. For the study at large: After the second dose, samples were taken at median day 72.

Profiling relied on immunoSEQ multiplex PCR, and the TCRdb table lists in-frame clones only, not all of them. This table holds 66,000 or so clones, approximately 80% found once. On this clone itself: Its antigen is unidentified.

The CDR3 consists of 15 residues. Germline lookup yields CDR1 SGHKS and CDR2 YYEKEE (reference sequence). V lost 0 bases, J lost 5 bases, and 11 bases lay in between. Regarding the study as a whole: Late in the post-vaccination period, infection-induced and vaccine-induced clones underwent marked clonal contraction. Few convalescent patients were studied, and early post-infection samples were lacking.

CD4+ T cell isolation took place after more than eight days of culture. Two-dose vaccination with either BNT162b2 or mRNA-1273 was given to the participants. The chain is built from TRBV5-5 and TRBJ2-2; D possibly corresponds to TRBD1 (6 bases). Specimen: CD4+ T cells from PBMCs cultured without peptide, collected after COVID-19 vaccination. This sequence was found in a human donor who received a COVID-19 vaccine. As DNA, the CDR3 is TGTGCCAGCAGCTTGGCAGGGGAAGGTACCGGGGAGCTGTTTTTT. As protein: CASSLAGEGTGELFF.